This is a list of T cell receptor beta chains from one sample in a study of blood T cell repertoires in COVID-19. Sequencing used immunoSEQ multiplex PCR; TCRdb keeps in-frame clones, though not all of them. Here the sample spans roughly 120,000 clones, about 90% being singletons. The specimen was peripheral blood. The receptor set was obtained from a human donor in a cohort sampled during active COVID-19. The CDR3 runs from the conserved cysteine through the conserved F or W. Fields, in order: D gene, clone size, CDR3 length, J gene, V gene, CDR3 protein, CDR3 DNA. A D gene is named only where the DNA matches it firmly. Expanded clones get a size class; other rows say once, few or many, or leave the size out.

TRBD2 | . | 18 | TRBJ2-3 | TRBV7-2 | CASSSREGGFTGTDTQYF | TGTGCCAGCAGCTCCCGGGAGGGCGGGTTCACGGGCACAGATACGCAGTATTTT
. | . | 11 | TRBJ2-7 | TRBV5-1 | CASSDSYEQYF | TGCGCCAGCAGTGACAGCTACGAGCAGTACTTC
TRBD2 | . | 19 | TRBJ2-3 | TRBV3-1/TRBV3-2 | CASSHPSERTSGGWDTQYF | TGTGCCAGCAGCCACCCCTCGGAGAGGACTAGCGGGGGCTGGGATACGCAGTATTTT
. | . | 17 | TRBJ2-3 | TRBV10-1 | CASSDRCGMIWGDTQYF | TGCGCCAGCAGTGACCGATGCGGGATGATCTGGGGAGATACGCAGTATTTT
. | . | 14 | TRBJ1-4 | TRBV18 | CASSPGGGIEKLFF | TGTGCCAGCTCACCAGGTGGAGGGATAGAAAAACTGTTTTTT
. | . | 12 | TRBJ1-6 | TRBV25-1 | CASRTGNSPLHF | TGTGCCAGCAGGACGGGGAATTCACCCCTCCACTTT
. | . | 13 | TRBJ2-7 | TRBV7-9 | CASSLVRDREQYF | TGTGCCAGCAGCTTAGTACGAGATCGCGAGCAGTACTTC
TRBD2 | . | 16 | TRBJ2-1 | TRBV7-8 | CASSFILGTGGDEQFF | TGTGCCAGCAGCTTTATACTCGGGACTGGGGGGGATGAGCAGTTCTTC
TRBD2 | many | 15 | TRBJ2-3 | TRBV6-1 | CASSETSGSGDTQYF | TGTGCCAGCAGTGAGACTAGCGGGAGCGGCGATACGCAGTATTTT
. | . | 14 | TRBJ2-6 | TRBV7-8 | CASSLSSGANVLTF | TGTGCCAGCAGCTTGAGCTCTGGGGCCAACGTCCTGACTTTC
TRBD1 | once | 15 | TRBJ1-2 | TRBV5-4 | CASSLGDRPLYGYTF | TGTGCCAGCAGCTTGGGGGACAGGCCTTTGTATGGCTACACCTTC
. | . | 15 | TRBJ1-3 | TRBV7-8 | CASSFLASSGNTIYF | TGTGCCAGCAGCTTCCTAGCTAGCTCTGGAAACACCATATATTTT
. | . | 16 | TRBJ2-1 | TRBV4-3 | CASSQDGRTPYNEQFF | TGCGCCAGCAGCCAAGATGGACGGACACCCTACAATGAGCAGTTCTTC
TRBD1 | . | 15 | TRBJ2-2 | TRBV7-2 | CASSLIRGPTGELFF | TGTGCCAGCAGCTTAATTAGGGGGCCGACCGGGGAGCTGTTTTTT
. | . | 12 | TRBJ2-1 | TRBV15 | CATRDFGDEQFF | TGTGCCACCAGGGACTTCGGCGATGAGCAGTTCTTC
. | . | 17 | TRBJ2-1 | TRBV11-3 | CASSGKAGQSSYNEQFF | TGTGCCAGCAGCGGAAAGGCAGGGCAGAGCTCCTACAATGAGCAGTTCTTC
. | . | 20 | TRBJ2-1 | TRBV21-1 | CASTPRSGLAGAISRNEQFF | TGTGCCAGCACCCCAAGATCGGGACTAGCGGGGGCTATATCTCGGAATGAGCAGTTCTTC
TRBD2 | . | 16 | TRBJ2-7 | TRBV5-6 | CASSLDGGRALYEQYF | TGTGCCAGCAGCTTGGATGGCGGGAGGGCCCTCTACGAGCAGTACTTC
TRBD1 | once | 15 | TRBJ1-1 | TRBV5-1 | CASSRKTGLNTEAFF | TGCGCCAGCAGCCGAAAGACAGGGCTGAACACTGAAGCTTTCTTT
TRBD2 | . | 17 | TRBJ2-5 | TRBV4-2 | CASSQRGLAGDGETQYF | TGTGCCAGCAGCCAGAGGGGACTAGCGGGCGATGGAGAGACCCAGTACTTC
. | . | 14 | TRBJ2-2 | TRBV6-5 | CASRRLPNTGELFF | TGTGCCAGCAGACGGTTGCCGAACACCGGGGAGCTGTTTTTT
. | . | 13 | TRBJ1-1 | TRBV4-1 | CASSPRVNTEAFF | TGCGCCAGCAGCCCACGGGTGAACACTGAAGCTTTCTTT
. | . | 13 | TRBJ1-2 | TRBV5-4 | CASSLDSPEGYTF | TGTGCCAGCAGCTTGGACAGTCCCGAGGGCTACACCTTC
. | . | 16 | TRBJ1-4 | TRBV19 | CASSFNRQVGNEKLFF | TGTGCCAGTAGTTTCAACAGACAGGTGGGGAATGAAAAACTGTTTTTT
TRBD2 | . | 15 | TRBJ2-1 | TRBV5-6 | CASSSTSGLTNEQFF | TGTGCCAGCAGCTCGACTAGCGGGTTGACCAATGAGCAGTTCTTC
. | . | 13 | TRBJ1-3 | TRBV12-3/TRBV12-4 | CASSRGSGNTIYF | TGTGCCAGCAGCAGGGGCTCTGGAAACACCATATATTTT
TRBD2 | . | 16 | TRBJ2-4 | TRBV28 | CATSTSGSLGGNIQYF | TGTGCCACCTCGACTAGCGGGAGCCTAGGTGGAAACATTCAGTACTTC
. | once | 14 | TRBJ2-1 | TRBV6-4 | CASSIGTYYNEQFF | TGTGCCAGCAGTATCGGGACTTACTACAATGAGCAGTTCTTC
. | . | 13 | TRBJ2-7 | TRBV19 | CASGPGHSYEQYF | TGTGCCAGTGGGCCGGGACATTCCTACGAGCAGTACTTC
. | . | 14 | TRBJ2-1 | TRBV18 | CASSPVAEYNEQFF | TGTGCCAGCTCACCCGTAGCGGAGTACAATGAGCAGTTCTTC
. | . | 13 | TRBJ1-1 | TRBV7-8 | CASSLTGNTEAFF | TGTGCCAGCAGCCTGACAGGGAACACTGAAGCTTTCTTT
. | . | 13 | TRBJ2-1 | TRBV3-1/TRBV3-2 | CASSQSSYNEQFF | TGTGCCAGCAGCCAGAGCTCCTACAATGAGCAGTTCTTC
. | . | 16 | TRBJ1-2 | TRBV11-2 | CASRLISGGLSYGYTF | TGTGCCAGCCGCCTGATATCGGGGGGGCTATCGTATGGCTACACCTTC
. | . | 17 | TRBJ2-2 | TRBV9 | CASSVRGLGSNTGELFF | TGTGCCAGCAGCGTAAGGGGGTTGGGCTCAAACACCGGGGAGCTGTTTTTT
TRBD2 | . | 16 | TRBJ2-5 | TRBV7-7 | CASSMGLAGGQETQYF | TGTGCTAGCAGCATGGGACTAGCGGGGGGGCAAGAGACCCAGTACTTC
TRBD2 | . | 16 | TRBJ2-1 | TRBV5-4 | CASSLYSGRSSNEQFF | TGTGCCAGCAGCTTGTATAGCGGGAGGAGCAGCAATGAGCAGTTCTTC
TRBD1 | . | 13 | TRBJ1-2 | TRBV6-2/TRBV6-3 | CASSRTGNYGYTF | TGTGCCAGCAGCCGGACAGGGAATTATGGCTACACCTTC
TRBD2 | . | 17 | TRBJ2-3 | TRBV4-3 | CASSQGRASGKTDTQYF | TGCGCCAGCAGCCAAGGCCGGGCTAGCGGGAAAACGGATACGCAGTATTTT
. | . | 13 | TRBJ1-2 | TRBV6-5 | CASTPRRSEGYTF | TGTGCCAGCACCCCCAGGAGGTCGGAGGGCTACACCTTC
TRBD1 | . | 14 | TRBJ1-4 | TRBV5-5 | CASSRGQGSEKLFF | TGTGCCAGCAGCCGAGGACAGGGCAGTGAAAAACTGTTTTTT
. | . | 15 | TRBJ2-1 | TRBV5-1 | CASSLSGQTLNEQFF | TGCGCCAGCAGCTTGTCAGGACAGACCCTTAATGAGCAGTTCTTC
. | . | 13 | TRBJ1-1 | TRBV27 | CASSPQGRFEAFF | TGTGCCAGCAGCCCCCAGGGGCGCTTTGAAGCTTTCTTT
. | . | 17 | TRBJ1-4 | TRBV7-6 | CASSRAGNRATNEKLFF | TGTGCCAGCAGCCGAGCCGGGAACAGGGCAACTAATGAAAAACTGTTTTTT
. | . | 16 | TRBJ2-5 | TRBV15 | CATSRDRVADQETQYF | TGTGCCACCAGCAGAGATCGTGTAGCGGACCAAGAGACCCAGTACTTC
TRBD1 | . | 16 | TRBJ2-7 | TRBV7-8 | CASSPIWDRDSYEQYF | TGTGCCAGCAGCCCCATATGGGACAGGGACTCCTACGAGCAGTACTTC
TRBD1 | . | 14 | TRBJ1-1 | TRBV2 | CASSQGARNTEAFF | TGTGCCAGCAGTCAGGGGGCGCGGAACACTGAAGCTTTCTTT
TRBD2 | . | 14 | TRBJ2-5 | TRBV9 | CASSVGLSQETQYF | TGTGCCAGCAGCGTGGGACTAAGCCAAGAGACCCAGTACTTC
TRBD1 | . | 17 | TRBJ2-4 | TRBV11-3 | CASSLDLGQGAKNIQYF | TGTGCCAGCAGCTTAGATCTGGGACAGGGAGCCAAAAACATTCAGTACTTC
TRBD2 | . | 18 | TRBJ2-2 | TRBV9 | CASSVVASGGPKTGELFF | TGTGCCAGCAGCGTAGTGGCCAGCGGGGGACCCAAGACCGGGGAGCTGTTTTTT
TRBD2 | . | 15 | TRBJ2-1 | TRBV6-4 | CASSLGLAGVGEQFF | TGTGCCAGCAGCCTGGGACTAGCGGGAGTCGGTGAGCAGTTCTTC
TRBD1 | . | 14 | TRBJ2-3 | TRBV7-2 | CASSSPTGGDTQYF | TGTGCCAGCAGCTCACCGACAGGGGGAGATACGCAGTATTTT
. | . | 14 | TRBJ1-2 | TRBV10-3 | CAISDRQDYDGYTF | TGTGCCATCAGTGACCGACAGGATTACGATGGCTACACCTTC
TRBD2 | . | 18 | TRBJ2-5 | TRBV7-7 | CASSSTPTSGGASKTQYF | TGTGCTAGCAGTTCTACCCCGACTAGCGGGGGGGCCTCGAAGACCCAGTACTTC
TRBD1 | few | 12 | TRBJ1-2 | TRBV12-5 | CASGLPGTGHSF | TGTGCTAGTGGTTTGCCCGGGACAGGGCACTCCTTC
. | . | 13 | TRBJ2-5 | TRBV10-3 | CAISAGGQETQYF | TGTGCCATCAGTGCCGGGGGACAAGAGACCCAGTACTTC
. | . | 15 | TRBJ2-7 | TRBV6-1 | CASSEAMGYRDEQYF | TGTGCCAGCAGTGAAGCTATGGGCTACAGGGACGAGCAGTACTTC
TRBD1 | . | 16 | TRBJ2-5 | TRBV5-6 | CASSHVRGRVLETQYF | TGTGCCAGCAGCCACGTAAGGGGGCGCGTTTTAGAGACCCAGTACTTC
. | . | 14 | TRBJ1-2 | TRBV27 | CASSLSQGMEGYTF | TGTGCCAGCAGTTTGTCACAGGGCATGGAGGGCTACACCTTC
TRBD2 | . | 15 | TRBJ2-3 | TRBV5-1 | CASKLAQTSTDTQYF | TGCGCCAGCAAACTAGCGCAAACTAGCACAGATACGCAGTATTTT
. | . | 15 | TRBJ2-5 | TRBV12-5 | CASGLVHDYGETQYF | TGTGCTAGTGGTTTGGTACATGACTACGGGGAGACCCAGTACTTC